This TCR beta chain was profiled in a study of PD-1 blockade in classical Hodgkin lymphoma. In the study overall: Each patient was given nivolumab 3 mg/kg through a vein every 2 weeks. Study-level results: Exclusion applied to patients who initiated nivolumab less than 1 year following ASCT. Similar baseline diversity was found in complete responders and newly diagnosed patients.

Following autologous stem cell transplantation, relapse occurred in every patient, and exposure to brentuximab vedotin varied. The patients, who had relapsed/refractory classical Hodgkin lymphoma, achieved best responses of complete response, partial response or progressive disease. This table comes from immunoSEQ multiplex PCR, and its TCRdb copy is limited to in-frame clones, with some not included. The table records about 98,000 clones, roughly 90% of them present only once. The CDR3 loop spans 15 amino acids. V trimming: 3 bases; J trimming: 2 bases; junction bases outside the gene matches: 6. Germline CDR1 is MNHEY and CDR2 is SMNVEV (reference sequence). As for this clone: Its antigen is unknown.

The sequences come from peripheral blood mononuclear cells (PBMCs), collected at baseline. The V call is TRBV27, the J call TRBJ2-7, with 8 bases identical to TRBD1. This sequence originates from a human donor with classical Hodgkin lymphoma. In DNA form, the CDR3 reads TGTGCCAGCAGTTTCTTGGGGACAGGCCCCTACGAGCAGTACTTC. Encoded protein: CASSFLGTGPYEQYF.